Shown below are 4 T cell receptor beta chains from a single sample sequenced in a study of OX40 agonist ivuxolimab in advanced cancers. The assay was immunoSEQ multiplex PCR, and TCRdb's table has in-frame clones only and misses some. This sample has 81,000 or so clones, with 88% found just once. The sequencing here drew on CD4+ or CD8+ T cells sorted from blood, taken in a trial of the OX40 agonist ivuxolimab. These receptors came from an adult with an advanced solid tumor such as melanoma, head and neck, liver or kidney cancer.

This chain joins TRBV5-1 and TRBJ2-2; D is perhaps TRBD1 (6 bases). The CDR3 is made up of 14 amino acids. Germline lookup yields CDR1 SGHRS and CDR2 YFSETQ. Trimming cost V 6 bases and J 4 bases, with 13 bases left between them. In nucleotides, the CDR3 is TGCGCCAGCAAGCGGACAGCGTCCACCGGGGAGCTGTTTTTT. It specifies CASKRTASTGELFF. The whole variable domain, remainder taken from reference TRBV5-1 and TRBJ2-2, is KAGVTQTPRYLIKTRGQQVTLSCSPISGHRSVSWYQQTPGQGLQFLFEYFSETQRNKGNFPGRFSGRQFSNSRSEMNVSTLELGDSALYLCASKRTASTGELFFGEGSRLTVL.

The CDR3 protein is CASSQGVLSYEQYF. CDR3 DNA: TGCGCCAGCAGCCAAGGAGTCCTCTCCTACGAGCAGTACTTC. The chain carries TRBV4-1 and TRBJ2-7; D gene ambiguous. Germline assignment: CDR1 MGHRA and CDR2 YSYEKL. The V end was cut by 1 base, the J end by 0 bases, with 7 bases between. The CDR3 runs to 14 residues.

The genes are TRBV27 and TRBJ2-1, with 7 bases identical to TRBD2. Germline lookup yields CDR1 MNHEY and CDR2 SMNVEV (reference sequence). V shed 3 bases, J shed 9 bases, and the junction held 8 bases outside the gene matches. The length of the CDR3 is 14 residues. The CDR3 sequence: CASSFSGLGREQFF. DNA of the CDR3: TGTGCCAGCAGTTTCTCAGGACTAGGACGTGAGCAGTTCTTC.

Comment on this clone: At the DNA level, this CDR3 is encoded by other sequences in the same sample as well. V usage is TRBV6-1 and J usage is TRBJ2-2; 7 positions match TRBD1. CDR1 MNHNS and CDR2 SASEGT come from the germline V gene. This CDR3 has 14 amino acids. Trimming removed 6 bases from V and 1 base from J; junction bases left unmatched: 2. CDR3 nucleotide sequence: TGTGCCAGCAGCAGGACAGGGAACACCGGGGAGCTGTTTTTT. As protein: CASSRTGNTGELFF.